This T cell receptor beta chain was identified in a study of T cells in Graves' hyperthyroidism and ophthalmopathy. Amplified regions were TCR beta CDR3 sequences from RNA transcripts. A set of HTBI primers served as the primers for a first-round RT-PCR of the TCR CDR3. One entry per CDR3 protein results from TCRdb running MiXCR on the multiplex PCR reads. Of about 770,000 distinct CDR3 sequences in the sample, around 19% were seen once. The CDR3 extends over 16 amino acids. Per the germline V gene, CDR1 is MNHEY and CDR2 is SVGEGT. V dropped 7 bases and J dropped 3 bases, with 19 bases sitting between them. This sample holds PBMCs from roughly 10 ml fresh peripheral blood.

Sequencing input: blood. This receptor was taken from a woman aged 50 to 60 with Graves' hyperthyroidism that later progressed to Graves' ophthalmopathy. The rearrangement joins TRBV6-2 or TRBV6-3 to TRBJ1-5; maybe TRBD1 (6 bases). In DNA, the CDR3 is TGTGCCAGCACCAACGGGCTACAGGGCGCCAATCAGCCCCAGCATTTT. Amino acids: CASTNGLQGANQPQHF.